This T cell receptor beta chain was documented in a study of blood T cell repertoires in COVID-19. V was shortened by 6 bases and J by 4 bases, with 16 bases between the two germline ends. CDR1 LNHDA and CDR2 SQIVND come from the germline V gene (reference sequence). The length of the CDR3 is 15 residues. The repertoire was sequenced with immunoSEQ multiplex PCR; TCRdb's copy has only in-frame clones and lacks some. The sample records some 420,000 clones, approximately 92% being singletons. V is TRBV19 and J is TRBJ2-1; D perhaps matches TRBD1 (6 bases). The sample comprised PBMCs or T cells enriched from blood (not recorded which). The origin of this receptor is a man under 40 who had recovered from COVID-19. CDR3 in DNA: TGTGCCAGTAGCCAAACGGACAGAATTTACAATGAGCAGTTCTTC. It translates to CASSQTDRIYNEQFF.